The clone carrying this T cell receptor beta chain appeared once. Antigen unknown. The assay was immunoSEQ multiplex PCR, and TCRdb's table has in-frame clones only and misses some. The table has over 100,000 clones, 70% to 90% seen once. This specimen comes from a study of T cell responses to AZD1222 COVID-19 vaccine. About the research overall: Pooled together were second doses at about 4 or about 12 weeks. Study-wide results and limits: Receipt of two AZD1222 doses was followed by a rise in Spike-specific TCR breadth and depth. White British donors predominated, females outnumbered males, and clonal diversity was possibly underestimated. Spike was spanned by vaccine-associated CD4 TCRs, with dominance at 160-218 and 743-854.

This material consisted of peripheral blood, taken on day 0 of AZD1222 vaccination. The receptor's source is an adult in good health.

In DNA form, the CDR3 reads TGCAGTGCTAGTCGGCTAGCGGGAGGGGAGACCCAGTACTTC. This gives the protein CSASRLAGGETQYF. V gene TRBV20-1 combines with J gene TRBJ2-5; 12 bases agree with TRBD2. The J segment lost 5 bases and the V segment lost 3 bases, leaving 4 bases of the junction unmatched. The CDR3 sequence is 14 residues long. Germline values: CDR1 DFQATT, CDR2 SNEGSKA (reference sequence).